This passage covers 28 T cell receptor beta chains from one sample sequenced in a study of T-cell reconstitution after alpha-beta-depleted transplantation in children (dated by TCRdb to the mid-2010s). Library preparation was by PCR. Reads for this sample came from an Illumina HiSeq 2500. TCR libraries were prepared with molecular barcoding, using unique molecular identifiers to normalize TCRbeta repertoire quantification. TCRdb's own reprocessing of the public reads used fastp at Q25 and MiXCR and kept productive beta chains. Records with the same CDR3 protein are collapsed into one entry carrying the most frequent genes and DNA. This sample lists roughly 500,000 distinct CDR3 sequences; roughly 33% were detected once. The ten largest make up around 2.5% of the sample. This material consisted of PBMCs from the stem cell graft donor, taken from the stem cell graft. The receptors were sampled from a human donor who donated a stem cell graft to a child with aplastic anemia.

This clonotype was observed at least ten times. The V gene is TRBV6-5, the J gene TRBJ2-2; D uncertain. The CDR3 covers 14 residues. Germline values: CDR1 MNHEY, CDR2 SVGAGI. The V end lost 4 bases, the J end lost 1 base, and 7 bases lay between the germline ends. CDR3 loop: CASSLRQNTGELFF. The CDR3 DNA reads TGTGCCAGCAGTTTACGGCAGAACACCGGGGAGCTGTTTTTT.

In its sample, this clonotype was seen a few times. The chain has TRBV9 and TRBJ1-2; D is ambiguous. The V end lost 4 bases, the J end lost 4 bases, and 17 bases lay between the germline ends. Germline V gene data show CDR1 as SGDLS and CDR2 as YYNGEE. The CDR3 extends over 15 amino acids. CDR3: CASSPGEGELYGYTF. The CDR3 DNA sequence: TGTGCCAGCAGCCCCGGGGAGGGAGAACTCTATGGCTACACCTTC.

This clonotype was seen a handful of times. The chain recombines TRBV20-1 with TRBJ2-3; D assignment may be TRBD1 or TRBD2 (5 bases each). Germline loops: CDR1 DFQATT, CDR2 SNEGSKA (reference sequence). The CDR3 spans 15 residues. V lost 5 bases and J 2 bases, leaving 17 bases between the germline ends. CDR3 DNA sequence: TGCAGTGCTGGGGGTAGCAGATTTATCACAGATACGCAGTATTTT. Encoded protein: CSAGGSRFITDTQYF.

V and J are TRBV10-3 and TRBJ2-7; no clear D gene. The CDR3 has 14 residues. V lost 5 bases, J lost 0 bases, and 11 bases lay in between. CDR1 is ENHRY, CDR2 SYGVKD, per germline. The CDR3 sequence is CAISLAQSSYEQYF. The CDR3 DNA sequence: TGTGCCATCAGTCTCGCGCAGAGCTCCTACGAGCAGTACTTC.

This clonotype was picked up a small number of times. CDR3 coding DNA: TGCGCCAGCAGCTTGGGCGCGGGGGGGGCCCAAGAGACCCAGTACTTC. Translation gives CASSLGAGGAQETQYF. The chain uses TRBV5-1 and TRBJ2-5; 9 bases line up with TRBD2. CDR1 is SGHRS and CDR2 is YFSETQ in the germline V gene. The CDR3 sequence is 16 residues long. V lost 0 bases to trimming and J lost 1 base; unmatched junction nucleotides: 4.

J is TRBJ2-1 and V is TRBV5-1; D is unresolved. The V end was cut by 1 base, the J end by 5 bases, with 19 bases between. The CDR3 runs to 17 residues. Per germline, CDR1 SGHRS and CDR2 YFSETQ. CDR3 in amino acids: CASSLSTTLRNHNEQFF. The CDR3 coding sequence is TGCGCCAGCAGCTTGTCGACCACTTTACGGAATCACAATGAGCAGTTCTTC. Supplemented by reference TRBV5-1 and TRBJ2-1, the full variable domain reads KAGVTQTPRYLIKTRGQQVTLSCSPISGHRSVSWYQQTPGQGLQFLFEYFSETQRNKGNFPGRFSGRQFSNSRSEMNVSTLELGDSALYLCASSLSTTLRNHNEQFFGPGTRLTVL.

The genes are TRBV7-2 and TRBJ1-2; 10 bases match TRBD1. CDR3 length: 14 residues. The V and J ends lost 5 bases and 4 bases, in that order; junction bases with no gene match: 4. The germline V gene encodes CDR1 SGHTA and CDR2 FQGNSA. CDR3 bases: TGTGCCAGCAGCCCTGACAGGGGGCCCTATGGCTACACCTTC. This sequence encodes CASSPDRGPYGYTF. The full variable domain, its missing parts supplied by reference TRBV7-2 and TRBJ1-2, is GAGVSQSPSNKVTEKGKDVELRCDPISGHTALYWYRQSLGQGLEFLIYFQGNSAPDKSGLPSDRFSAERTGGSVSTLTIQRTQQEDSAVYLCASSPDRGPYGYTFGSGTRLTVV.

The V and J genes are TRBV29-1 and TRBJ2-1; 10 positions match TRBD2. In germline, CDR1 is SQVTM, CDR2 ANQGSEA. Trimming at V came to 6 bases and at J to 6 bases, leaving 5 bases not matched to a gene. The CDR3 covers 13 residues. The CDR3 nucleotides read TGCAGCGTAGCGGGAGGGGATGGCAATGAGCAGTTCTTC. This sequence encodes CSVAGGDGNEQFF.

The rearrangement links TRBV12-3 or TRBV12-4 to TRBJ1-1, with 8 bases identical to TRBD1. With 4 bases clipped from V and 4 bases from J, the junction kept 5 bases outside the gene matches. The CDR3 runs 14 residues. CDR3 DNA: TGTGCCAGCAGTTCCCAGGGGGCAGGCACTGAAGCTTTCTTT. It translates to CASSSQGAGTEAFF.

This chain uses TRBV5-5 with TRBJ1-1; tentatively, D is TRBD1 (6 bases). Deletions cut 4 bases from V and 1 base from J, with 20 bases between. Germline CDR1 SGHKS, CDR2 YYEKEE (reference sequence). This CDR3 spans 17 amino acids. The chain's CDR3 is CASSTLTAGTTNTEAFF. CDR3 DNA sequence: TGTGCCAGCAGCACACTCACAGCCGGGACAACGAACACTGAAGCTTTCTTT. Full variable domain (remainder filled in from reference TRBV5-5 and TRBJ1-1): DAGVTQSPTHLIKTRGQQVTLRCSPISGHKSVSWYQQVLGQGPQFIFQYYEKEERGRGNFPDRFSARQFPNYSSELNVNALLLGDSALYLCASSTLTAGTTNTEAFFGQGTRLTVV.

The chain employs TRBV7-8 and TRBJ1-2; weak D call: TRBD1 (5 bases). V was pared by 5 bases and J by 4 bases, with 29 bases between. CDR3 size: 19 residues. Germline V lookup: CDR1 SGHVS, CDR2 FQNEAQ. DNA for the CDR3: TGTGCCAGCAGCCCATCTGCCGGGACTGCGGGACCCCTCTCCTATGGCTACACCTTC. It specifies CASSPSAGTAGPLSYGYTF.

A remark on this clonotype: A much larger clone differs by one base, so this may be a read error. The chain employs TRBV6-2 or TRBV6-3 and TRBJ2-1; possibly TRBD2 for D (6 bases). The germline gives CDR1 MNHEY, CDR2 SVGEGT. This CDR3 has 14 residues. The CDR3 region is CASSYDSGYNERFF. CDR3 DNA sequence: TGTGCCAGCAGTTACGATAGCGGCTACAATGAGCGGTTCTTC.

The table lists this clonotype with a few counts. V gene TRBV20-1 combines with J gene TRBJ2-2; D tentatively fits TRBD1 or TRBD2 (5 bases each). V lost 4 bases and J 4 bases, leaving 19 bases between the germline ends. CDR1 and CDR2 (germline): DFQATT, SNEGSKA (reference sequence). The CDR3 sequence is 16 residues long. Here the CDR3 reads CSATSLRVGVTGELFF. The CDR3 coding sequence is TGCAGTGCTACCTCTCTCAGGGTGGGGGTCACCGGGGAGCTGTTTTTT.

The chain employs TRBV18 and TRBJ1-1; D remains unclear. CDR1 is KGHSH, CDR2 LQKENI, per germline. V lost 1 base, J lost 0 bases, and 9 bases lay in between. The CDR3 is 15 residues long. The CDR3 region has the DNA TGTGCCAGCTCACCACTTGACGGGATGAACACTGAAGCTTTCTTT. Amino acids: CASSPLDGMNTEAFF.

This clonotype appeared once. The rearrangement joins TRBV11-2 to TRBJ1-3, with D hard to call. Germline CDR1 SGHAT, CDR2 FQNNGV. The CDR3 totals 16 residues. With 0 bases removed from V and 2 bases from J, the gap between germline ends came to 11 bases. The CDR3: CASSLDGGGTGNTIYF. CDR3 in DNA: TGTGCCAGCAGCTTAGACGGCGGAGGGACTGGAAACACCATATATTTT.

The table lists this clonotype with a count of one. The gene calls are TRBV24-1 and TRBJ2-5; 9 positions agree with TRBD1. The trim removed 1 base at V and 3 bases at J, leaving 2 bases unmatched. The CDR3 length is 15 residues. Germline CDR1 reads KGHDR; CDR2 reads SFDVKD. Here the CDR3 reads CATSDFRDREETQYF. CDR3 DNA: TGTGCCACCAGTGATTTCCGGGACAGGGAAGAGACCCAGTACTTC.

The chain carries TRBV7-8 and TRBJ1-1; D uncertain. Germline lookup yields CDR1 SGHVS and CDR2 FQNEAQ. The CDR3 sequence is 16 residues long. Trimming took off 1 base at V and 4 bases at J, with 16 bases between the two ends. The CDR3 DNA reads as TGTGCCAGCAGCTTAGGGTTTCAGTTCATGACCACTGAAGCTTTCTTT. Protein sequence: CASSLGFQFMTTEAFF. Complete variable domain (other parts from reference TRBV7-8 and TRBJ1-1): GAGVSQSPRYKVAKRGQDVALRCDPISGHVSLFWYQQALGQGPEFLTYFQNEAQLDKSGLPSDRFFAERPEGSVSTLKIQRTQQEDSAVYLCASSLGFQFMTTEAFFGQGTRLTVV.

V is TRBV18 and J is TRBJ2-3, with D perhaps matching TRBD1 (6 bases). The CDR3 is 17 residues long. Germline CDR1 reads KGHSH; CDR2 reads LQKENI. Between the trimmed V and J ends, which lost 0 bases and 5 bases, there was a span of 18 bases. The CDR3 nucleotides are TGTGCCAGCTCACCACCTAGAGGGACACCCGGGCAAGATACGCAGTATTTT. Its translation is CASSPPRGTPGQDTQYF.

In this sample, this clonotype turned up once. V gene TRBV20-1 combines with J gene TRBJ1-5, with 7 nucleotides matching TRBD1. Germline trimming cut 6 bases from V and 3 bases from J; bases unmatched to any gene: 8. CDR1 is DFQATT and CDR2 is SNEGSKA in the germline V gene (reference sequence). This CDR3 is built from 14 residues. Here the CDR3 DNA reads TGCAGTGCAATTAACAGGGGAGCCAATCAGCCCCAGCATTTT. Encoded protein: CSAINRGANQPQHF.

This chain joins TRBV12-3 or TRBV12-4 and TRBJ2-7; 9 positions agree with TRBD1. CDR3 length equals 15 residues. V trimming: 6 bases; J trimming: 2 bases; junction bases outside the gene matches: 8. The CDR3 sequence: CASSRTGTGPYEQYF. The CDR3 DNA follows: TGTGCCAGCAGCCGAACCGGGACAGGGCCCTACGAGCAGTACTTC.

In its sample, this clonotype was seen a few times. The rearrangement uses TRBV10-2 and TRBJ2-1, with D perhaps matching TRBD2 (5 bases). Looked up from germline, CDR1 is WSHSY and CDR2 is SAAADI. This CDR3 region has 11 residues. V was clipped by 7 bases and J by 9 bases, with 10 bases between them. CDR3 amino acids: CASTVGVEQFF. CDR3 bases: TGCGCCAGCACGGTGGGAGTTGAGCAGTTCTTC.

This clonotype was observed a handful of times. DNA of the CDR3: TGTGCCAGCAGCTCACAGGGGTCCATGAACACTGAAGCTTTCTTT. Its translation: CASSSQGSMNTEAFF. The chain couples TRBV7-2 to TRBJ1-1; 7 bases are shared with TRBD1. The CDR3 totals 15 residues. Germline CDR1 SGHTA, CDR2 FQGNSA. Losses at the gene ends were 4 bases for V and 0 bases for J; bases not matched to a gene: 5.

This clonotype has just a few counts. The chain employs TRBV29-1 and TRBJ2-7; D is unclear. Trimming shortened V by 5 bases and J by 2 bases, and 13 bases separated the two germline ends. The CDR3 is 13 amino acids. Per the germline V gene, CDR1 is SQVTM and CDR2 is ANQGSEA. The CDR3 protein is CSVSGGGPYEQYF. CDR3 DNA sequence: TGCAGCGTTTCGGGCGGTGGGCCCTACGAGCAGTACTTC.

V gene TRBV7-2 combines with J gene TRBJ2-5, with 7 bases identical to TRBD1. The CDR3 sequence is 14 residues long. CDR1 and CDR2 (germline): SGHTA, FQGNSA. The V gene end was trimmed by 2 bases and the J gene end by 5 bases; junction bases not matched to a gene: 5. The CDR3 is CASSLQGVGETQYF. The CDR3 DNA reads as TGTGCCAGCAGCTTACAGGGGGTTGGGGAGACCCAGTACTTC.

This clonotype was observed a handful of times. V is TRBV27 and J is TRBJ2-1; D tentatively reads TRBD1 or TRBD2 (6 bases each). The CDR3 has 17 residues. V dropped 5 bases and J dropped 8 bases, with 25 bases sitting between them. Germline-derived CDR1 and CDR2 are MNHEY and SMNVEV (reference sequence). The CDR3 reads CASSARGPKSVYDEQFF. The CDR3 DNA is TGTGCCAGCAGTGCCCGGGGGCCTAAAAGCGTGTACGATGAGCAGTTCTTC.

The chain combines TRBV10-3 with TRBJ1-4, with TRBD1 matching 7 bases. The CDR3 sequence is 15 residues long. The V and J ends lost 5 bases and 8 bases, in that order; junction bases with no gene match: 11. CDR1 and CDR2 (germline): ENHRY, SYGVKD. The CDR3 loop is CAISKKQGNLEKLFF. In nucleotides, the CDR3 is TGTGCCATCAGTAAAAAACAGGGGAACTTAGAAAAACTGTTTTTT.

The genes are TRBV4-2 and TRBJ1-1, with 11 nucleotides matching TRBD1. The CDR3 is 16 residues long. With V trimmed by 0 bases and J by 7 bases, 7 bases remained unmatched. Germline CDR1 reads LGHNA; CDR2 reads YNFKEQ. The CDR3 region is CASSQDGWTGGNEAFF. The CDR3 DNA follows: TGTGCCAGCAGCCAAGATGGCTGGACAGGGGGCAATGAAGCTTTCTTT.

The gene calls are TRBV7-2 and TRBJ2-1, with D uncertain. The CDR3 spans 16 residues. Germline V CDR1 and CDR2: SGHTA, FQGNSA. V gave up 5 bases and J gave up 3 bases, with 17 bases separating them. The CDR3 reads CASSRKVGPGYNEQFF. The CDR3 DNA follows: TGTGCCAGCAGCCGAAAGGTGGGTCCGGGCTACAATGAGCAGTTCTTC. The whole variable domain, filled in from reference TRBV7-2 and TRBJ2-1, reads GAGVSQSPSNKVTEKGKDVELRCDPISGHTALYWYRQSLGQGLEFLIYFQGNSAPDKSGLPSDRFSAERTGGSVSTLTIQRTQQEDSAVYLCASSRKVGPGYNEQFFGPGTRLTVL.